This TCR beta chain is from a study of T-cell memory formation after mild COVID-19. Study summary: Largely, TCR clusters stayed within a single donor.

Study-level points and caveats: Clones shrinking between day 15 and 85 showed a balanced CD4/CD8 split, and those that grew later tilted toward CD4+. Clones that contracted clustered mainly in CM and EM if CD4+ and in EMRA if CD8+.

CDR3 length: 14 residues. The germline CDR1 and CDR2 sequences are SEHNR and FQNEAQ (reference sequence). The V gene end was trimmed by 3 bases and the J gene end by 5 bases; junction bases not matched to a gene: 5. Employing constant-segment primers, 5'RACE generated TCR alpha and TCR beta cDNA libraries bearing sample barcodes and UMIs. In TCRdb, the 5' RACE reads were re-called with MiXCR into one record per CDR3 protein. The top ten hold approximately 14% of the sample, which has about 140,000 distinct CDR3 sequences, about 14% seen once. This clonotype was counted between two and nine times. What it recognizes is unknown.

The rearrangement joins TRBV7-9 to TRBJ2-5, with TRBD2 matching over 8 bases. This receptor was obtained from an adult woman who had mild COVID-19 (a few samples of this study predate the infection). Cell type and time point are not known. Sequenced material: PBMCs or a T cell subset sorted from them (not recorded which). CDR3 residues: CASSFGRAYETQYF. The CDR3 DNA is TGTGCCAGCAGCTTCGGGAGGGCCTATGAGACCCAGTACTTC.